The 28 T cell receptor beta chains below were found in one sample sequenced in a study of blood T cells in healthy people across ages. Together with a sample-barcoded 5' primer, a J-beta primer mix was included in a second PCR lasting about 6 to 11 cycles. TCRdb analysed the 5' RACE reads with MiXCR anew, one entry per CDR3 protein. The sample yields over 1,200,000 distinct CDR3 sequences, roughly 64% seen once. The sequenced sample was blood. The receptors were gathered from a young man in good health.

V usage is TRBV7-2 and J usage is TRBJ1-6; 9 bases agree with TRBD1. V trimming: 5 bases; J trimming: 9 bases; junction bases outside the gene matches: 14. CDR3 length: 17 residues. Germline V gene data show CDR1 as SGHTA and CDR2 as FQGNSA. DNA for the CDR3: TGTGCCAGCAGCGCCCATAGGGGACAGGGAATAGGTTCACCCCTCCACTTT. This encodes CASSAHRGQGIGSPLHF.

The rearrangement uses TRBV3-1 and TRBJ2-1; TRBD2 is a possible D gene (5 bases). CDR3 size: 13 residues. Germline CDR1 LGHDT, CDR2 YNNKEL (reference sequence). V shed 0 bases and J shed 10 bases, with 10 bases lying between them. CDR3 in amino acids: CASSQDPDYEQFF. CDR3 DNA sequence: TGTGCCAGCAGCCAAGATCCCGACTACGAGCAGTTCTTC.

V gene TRBV7-2 combines with J gene TRBJ1-1; 7 nucleotides agree with TRBD1. This CDR3 comprises 17 residues. V dropped 1 base and J dropped 3; count of bases not matched to a gene: 11. The germline CDR1 and CDR2 sequences are SGHTA and FQGNSA. The CDR3 region has the DNA TGTGCCAGCAGCTTAGTCTCATTAGGGGGCGGGGACACTGAAGCTTTCTTT. Translation gives CASSLVSLGGGDTEAFF.

V usage is TRBV20-1 and J usage is TRBJ1-2; possibly TRBD1 for D (5 bases). This CDR3 is 13 amino acids long. V was shortened by 6 bases and J by 4 bases, with 15 bases between the two germline ends. The V gene's germline CDR1 is DFQATT and CDR2 SNEGSKA (reference sequence). The CDR3 nucleotides read TGCAGTGCACCGACAGTCGCCTTCTATGGCTACACCTTC. Its translation is CSAPTVAFYGYTF.

The chain has TRBV4-3 and TRBJ1-6; 9 positions agree with TRBD1. The CDR3 has 16 residues. Germline V lookup: CDR1 LGHNA, CDR2 YSLEER. V was clipped by 6 bases and J by 5 bases; unmatched bases: 8. The CDR3, as DNA: TGCGCCAGCAGGGGGGACAGGGAGGGACATAATTCACCCCTCCACTTT. Amino acids: CASRGDREGHNSPLHF.

The sample holds a few counts of this clonotype. The CDR3 DNA is TGCAGTGCCCGAACAGGGACACAGCCCCAGCATTTT. Protein: CSARTGTQPQHF. The chain has TRBV20-1 and TRBJ1-5, with TRBD1 as a possible D gene (6 bases). The CDR3 covers 12 residues. The V and J ends lost 6 bases and 7 bases respectively, with 13 bases between them. The germline V gene encodes CDR1 DFQATT and CDR2 SNEGSKA (reference sequence).

This clonotype was found a few times. CDR3 region: CSAGTRSSYEQYF. The CDR3 region has the DNA TGCAGTGCAGGGACCCGGAGCTCCTACGAGCAGTACTTC. This chain joins TRBV20-1 and TRBJ2-7; D might be TRBD1 or TRBD2, each matching 5 bases. The V end was cut by 6 bases, the J end by 0 bases, with 12 bases between. Germline assignment: CDR1 DFQATT and CDR2 SNEGSKA (reference sequence). CDR3 size: 13 residues.

This clonotype was seen once. This rearrangement joins TRBV6-5 to TRBJ1-1; possible D gene TRBD1, 5 bases. V dropped 6 bases and J dropped 4 bases, with 18 bases sitting between them. Germline CDR1 reads MNHEY; CDR2 reads SVGAGI. The CDR3 extends over 15 amino acids. The CDR3 DNA reads as TGTGCCAGCAGCCCCTCCTGGCAGGGCCTCACTGAAGCTTTCTTT. The encoded protein is CASSPSWQGLTEAFF.

This chain uses TRBV5-1 with TRBJ2-1, with no clear D. Trimming took off 4 bases at V and 7 bases at J, with 15 bases between the two ends. The CDR3 covers 14 residues. Per germline, CDR1 SGHRS and CDR2 YFSETQ. The CDR3 spells CASSPDFASNEQFF. In DNA, the CDR3 is TGCGCCAGCAGCCCAGACTTTGCGTCTAATGAGCAGTTCTTC. Using reference TRBV5-1 and TRBJ2-1 for the parts outside the CDR3, the full variable domain is KAGVTQTPRYLIKTRGQQVTLSCSPISGHRSVSWYQQTPGQGLQFLFEYFSETQRNKGNFPGRFSGRQFSNSRSEMNVSTLELGDSALYLCASSPDFASNEQFFGPGTRLTVL.

This clonotype was observed a few times. The chain employs TRBV30 and TRBJ2-1; 9 bases are shared with TRBD2. This CDR3 has 14 residues. With V trimmed by 5 bases and J by 9 bases, 11 bases remained unmatched. Per germline, CDR1 GTSNPN and CDR2 SVGIG (reference sequence). The CDR3 DNA sequence: TGTGCCTGGTTAATAGCGGGAGATCTAGTTGAGCAGTTCTTC. Protein sequence: CAWLIAGDLVEQFF. Full variable domain (missing parts from reference TRBV30 and TRBJ2-1): SQTIHQWPATLVQPVGSPLSLECTVEGTSNPNLYWYRQAAGRGLQLLFYSVGIGQISSEVPQNLSASRPQDRQFILSSKKLLLSDSGFYLCAWLIAGDLVEQFFGPGTRLTVL.

V is TRBV7-2 and J is TRBJ2-7; either TRBD1 or TRBD2 may supply D (5 bases each). The CDR3 contains 16 residues. Trimming shortened V by 0 bases and J by 0 bases, and 12 bases separated the two germline ends. Germline loops: CDR1 SGHTA, CDR2 FQGNSA. Here the CDR3 DNA reads TGTGCCAGCAGCTTAGCAGGGACGCCGAGCTCCTACGAGCAGTACTTC. It yields the protein CASSLAGTPSSYEQYF.

Remarks on this clonotype: At one boundary the junction diverges from the germline segment, which might be a read error. This chain connects TRBV27 to TRBJ1-5, with D possibly TRBD1 on 5 matching bases. CDR1 is MNHEY and CDR2 is SMNVEV in the germline V gene (reference sequence). There are 16 residues in the CDR3. CDR3 DNA: TGTGCTAGCAGTTTATTGGGGACGGAAAACAATCAGCCCCAGCATTTT. The encoded protein is CASSLLGTENNQPQHF.

The table lists this clonotype with a count of one. This chain connects TRBV3-1 to TRBJ2-1, with 7 nucleotides matching TRBD1. CDR1 LGHDT and CDR2 YNNKEL come from the germline V gene (reference sequence). The V gene end was trimmed by 1 base and the J gene end by 7 bases; junction bases not matched to a gene: 1. The CDR3 loop spans 13 amino acids. CDR3 coding DNA: TGTGCCAGCAGCCAAGGGGGACAGAATGAGCAGTTCTTC. Its protein is CASSQGGQNEQFF.

V is TRBV29-1 and J is TRBJ2-5; D is tentatively TRBD1 or TRBD2 (5 bases each). This CDR3 has 15 amino acids. Looked up from germline, CDR1 is SQVTM and CDR2 is ANQGSEA. Deletions cut 7 bases from V and 0 bases from J, with 18 bases between. The CDR3 spells CSGDFGTPYQETQYF. The CDR3 DNA reads as TGCAGCGGGGATTTCGGGACCCCGTACCAAGAGACCCAGTACTTC. Combining the CDR3 with reference TRBV29-1 and TRBJ2-5 gives the whole variable domain SAVISQKPSRDICQRGTSLTIQCQVDSQVTMMFWYRQQPGQSLTLIATANQGSEATYESGFVIDKFPISRPNLTFSTLTVSNMSPEDSSIYLCSGDFGTPYQETQYFGPGTRLLVL.

The J gene is TRBJ2-3, the V gene TRBV18; D gene unclear. Deletions cut 4 bases from V and 6 bases from J, with 23 bases between. This CDR3 has 17 residues. Germline CDR1 KGHSH, CDR2 LQKENI. The CDR3: CASSQAVGPSSVDTQYF. DNA of the CDR3: TGTGCCAGCTCACAGGCCGTGGGCCCATCCTCGGTGGATACGCAGTATTTT.

The rearrangement joins TRBV5-1 to TRBJ2-6; D is perhaps TRBD2 (5 bases). CDR1 is SGHRS and CDR2 is YFSETQ in the germline V gene. The CDR3 totals 18 residues. V shed 3 bases and J shed 2 bases, with 18 bases lying between them. CDR3 amino acids: CASSSGRSGIAGANVLTF. The CDR3 DNA follows: TGCGCCAGCAGCTCTGGGCGTTCGGGGATAGCTGGGGCCAACGTCCTGACTTTC.

V gene TRBV20-1 combines with J gene TRBJ2-1; TRBD2 is a possible D gene (5 bases). The CDR3 totals 11 residues. Germline V CDR1 and CDR2: DFQATT, SNEGSKA (reference sequence). V was trimmed by 6 bases and J by 9 bases, leaving 12 bases between them. Here the CDR3 DNA reads TGCAGTGCCCATAGCGAGGGTGAGCAGTTCTTC. Its protein product is CSAHSEGEQFF.

This clonotype has a single count. The chain uses TRBV4-2 and TRBJ2-7, with a possible D match to TRBD2 (5 bases). The CDR3 has 16 residues. Germline V gene sequence: CDR1 LGHNA, CDR2 YNFKEQ. Trimming shortened V by 0 bases and J by 5 bases, and 17 bases separated the two germline ends. The CDR3 DNA follows: TGTGCCAGCAGCCAAGATACGTCGGGGAACACCCACGAGCAGTACTTC. Translating it yields CASSQDTSGNTHEQYF.

The CDR3 spells CASSQGLQGYNEQFF. In DNA, the CDR3 is TGTGCCAGCAGCCAAGGACTACAGGGTTACAATGAGCAGTTCTTC. The rearrangement joins TRBV14 to TRBJ2-1; a weak D match, TRBD1 (6 bases). Germline V gene sequence: CDR1 SGHDN, CDR2 FVKESK. The CDR3 length is 15 residues. V gave up 1 base and J gave up 4 bases, with 11 bases separating them.

The chain joins TRBV29-1 to TRBJ2-3; D is unclear. CDR1 and CDR2 from the germline V gene are SQVTM and ANQGSEA. This CDR3 has 19 amino acids. V lost 4 bases, J lost 0 bases, and 26 bases lay in between. CDR3 nucleotide sequence: TGCAGCGTTGGAGTCGACCATTGGCAGGACCGTTCTAGCACAGATACGCAGTATTTT. Translated, it gives CSVGVDHWQDRSSTDTQYF.

In regard to this clonotype: Mismatch with germline at one junction end may stem from a read error. The V call is TRBV7-9, the J call TRBJ2-5; the D gene is possibly TRBD1 (6 bases). The germline V gene has CDR1 SEHNR and CDR2 FQNEAQ (reference sequence). The length of the CDR3 is 17 residues. CDR3 DNA: TGTGCCAGCAAGCTCGTGGCCGGGACACCGTACCAAGGGACCCAGTACTTC. It specifies CASKLVAGTPYQGTQYF.

The rearrangement joins TRBV7-9 to TRBJ2-1; the D gene is possibly TRBD1 (6 bases). CDR3 length equals 16 residues. CDR1 SEHNR and CDR2 FQNEAQ come from the germline V gene (reference sequence). Trimming left V 5 bases short and J 5 bases short, with 19 bases between. CDR3 bases: TGTGCCAGCAGCACCCGACAGGCTCCAGGAGACAATGAGCAGTTCTTC. Encoded protein: CASSTRQAPGDNEQFF.

The V call is TRBV27, the J call TRBJ2-7; D is perhaps TRBD2 (5 bases). The V end lost 8 bases, the J end lost 2 bases, and 13 bases lay between the germline ends. The germline CDR1 and CDR2 sequences are MNHEY and SMNVEV (reference sequence). This CDR3 region has 13 residues. The CDR3 bases are TGTGCCAGCCGACGACCGGAGGCCTACGAGCAGTACTTC. Translation: CASRRPEAYEQYF.

The CDR3 protein is CASLGVAGASTDTQYF. CDR3 DNA sequence: TGTGCCAGCCTTGGGGTAGCGGGGGCCTCCACAGATACGCAGTATTTT. V is TRBV7-2 and J is TRBJ2-3; 9 nucleotides match TRBD2. Germline CDR1 reads SGHTA; CDR2 reads FQGNSA. Trimming took 8 bases from V and 2 from J; bases not matched to a gene: 11. The CDR3 has 16 amino acids.

Remarks on this clonotype: One end of the junction varies from germline; a read error may be responsible. The chain joins TRBV9 to TRBJ2-1; TRBD2 might be the D (7 bases). The CDR3 totals 15 residues. CDR1 and CDR2 (germline): SGDLS, YYNGEE. The DNA of the CDR3 is TGTGCCGGCAGCGTTGGCGCGGGGGCTTACAATGAGCAGTTCTTC. It is translated as CAGSVGAGAYNEQFF. The variable domain in full, completed from reference TRBV9 and TRBJ2-1, reads DSGVTQTPKHLITATGQRVTLRCSPRSGDLSVYWYQQSLDQGLQFLIQYYNGEERAKGNILERFSAQQFPDLHSELNLSSLELGDSALYFCAGSVGAGAYNEQFFGPGTRLTVL.

In DNA, the CDR3 is TGTGCCAGCAGTTACTCGACAGGGGGGCCAGGAGAGACCCAGTACTTC. Its protein is CASSYSTGGPGETQYF. V and J are TRBV6-2 or TRBV6-3 and TRBJ2-7; 9 bases match TRBD1. The closer fit of TRBJ2-5 to the DNA end suggests the J call may be wrong. Looked up from germline, CDR1 is MNHEY and CDR2 is SVGEGT. The CDR3 consists of 16 residues.

The sample holds one count of this clonotype. V usage is TRBV5-1 and J usage is TRBJ2-4, with D perhaps matching TRBD1 (7 bases). Matching the DNA end better, TRBJ2-7 makes the J call doubtful. CDR1 and CDR2 (germline): SGHRS, YFSETQ. The CDR3 loop spans 14 amino acids. CDR3 nucleotides: TGCGCCAGCAGGTGGGGGGACAGTTCCTACGAGCAGTACTTC. This gives the protein CASRWGDSSYEQYF.

The J gene is TRBJ1-5, the V gene TRBV20-1, with 9 bases matching TRBD1. The junction had 4 bases not matched to a gene; V was cut back by 1 base and J by 6 bases. Germline loops: CDR1 DFQATT, CDR2 SNEGSKA (reference sequence). The CDR3 length is 14 residues. The CDR3 sequence: CSARATGGIQPQHF. The CDR3 DNA reads TGCAGTGCTAGAGCGACAGGGGGTATTCAGCCCCAGCATTTT.